This T cell receptor (beta chain) appears in the sequencing data of a study of CD8+CD57+ T cells in acquired aplastic anemia. This clonotype was observed at least ten times. The use of genomic DNA as template underpinned the TCR beta VDJ and CDR3 profiling. MiXCR was run by TCRdb on the reads, yielding one entry per CDR3 protein. The table records some 150,000 distinct CDR3 sequences, 45% to 55% of them present only once. Selection for sequencing was limited to patients who had shown CD8+CD57+ cell expansion by flow cytometry. Between the trimmed V and J ends, which lost 1 base and 5 bases, there was a span of 16 bases. CDR3 size: 15 residues. Per germline, CDR1 SGHRS and CDR2 YFSETQ.

Sequencing input: sorted CD4+, CD8+, or CD8+CD57+ T cells (not recorded which) from PBMCs. This receptor was obtained from a human donor with aplastic anemia. This rearrangement joins TRBV5-1 to TRBJ2-7; weak D call: TRBD1 (8 bases). For the CDR3, the DNA is TGCGCCAGCAGCTTGCGAACAGGGGGGGGTGACGAGCAGTACTTC. Translating it yields CASSLRTGGGDEQYF.